This T cell receptor beta chain comes out of a study of HIV-infected patients and healthy controls. Points from the study as a whole: HIV-infected patients shared fewer CDR3 sequences between individuals than healthy controls. Mean usage of eight alpha and eight beta V genes differed significantly in HIV-infected patients versus controls. No HLA typing of donors was done in this study.

Alpha and beta constant-region primers primed reverse transcription of about 500 ng RNA. Each of the alpha and beta chains got its own library through chain-specific third strand synthesis with indices. TCRdb called the 5' RACE reads again in MiXCR, with one record for every CDR3 protein. The sample has around 13,000 distinct CDR3 sequences; about 9.8% are singletons. Whole blood was used without fractionation, so all unsorted peripheral T cells were included. CDR3 length: 14 residues. V shed 3 bases and J shed 3 bases, with 9 bases lying between them. This clonotype has more than one count but fewer than ten. Its antigen is not identified.

Sequencing was performed on blood. This clonotype was sampled from an adult in good health. The gene calls are TRBV12-3 or TRBV12-4 and TRBJ2-4, with D unresolved. CDR3 coding DNA: TGTGCCAGCAGTTTTCGGTTAGTCAAAAACATTCAGTACTTC. Protein: CASSFRLVKNIQYF.